The clone carrying this T cell receptor beta chain was detected ten times or more. Its antigen remains unidentified. The germline CDR1 and CDR2 sequences are SEHNR and FQNEAQ (reference sequence). The CDR3 length is 14 residues. V lost 4 bases and J 6 bases, leaving 14 bases between the germline ends. In the library, each TCR cDNA molecule bore its own unique molecular identifier. TCRdb reanalysed the 5' RACE reads using MiXCR and keeps one entry per CDR3 protein. The repertoire has 20,000 to 25,000 distinct CDR3 sequences, 3.5% to 5.5% of them found once; the top ten carry 30% to 35%. This sample is part of a study of spatial heterogeneity in lung cancer. The time point here: sample taken at primary tumor resection. Whole RNA came from tumor, nontumor lung or frozen PBMC and was sequenced without being sorted. The cohort: approximately 66 early-stage, untreated non-small cell lung cancer patients. Findings of the study overall: More often at tumor resection than at routine follow-up, ubiquitous expanded tumor TCRs were detected in the blood.

Sequences were derived from PBMCs, sampled at surgery. This TCR was recovered from a male donor with early-stage non-small cell lung cancer. This chain uses TRBV7-9 with TRBJ2-3, with D tentatively TRBD1 (6 bases). The chain's CDR3 is CASSSSTGPDTQYF. The CDR3 nucleotides read TGTGCCAGCAGCTCTTCGACAGGTCCGGATACGCAGTATTTT. Variable domain in full (rest from reference TRBV7-9 and TRBJ2-3): DTGVSQNPRHKITKRGQNVTFRCDPISEHNRLYWYRQTLGQGPEFLTYFQNEAQLEKSRLLSDRFSAERPKGSFSTLEIQRTEQGDSAMYLCASSSSTGPDTQYFGPGTRLTVL.